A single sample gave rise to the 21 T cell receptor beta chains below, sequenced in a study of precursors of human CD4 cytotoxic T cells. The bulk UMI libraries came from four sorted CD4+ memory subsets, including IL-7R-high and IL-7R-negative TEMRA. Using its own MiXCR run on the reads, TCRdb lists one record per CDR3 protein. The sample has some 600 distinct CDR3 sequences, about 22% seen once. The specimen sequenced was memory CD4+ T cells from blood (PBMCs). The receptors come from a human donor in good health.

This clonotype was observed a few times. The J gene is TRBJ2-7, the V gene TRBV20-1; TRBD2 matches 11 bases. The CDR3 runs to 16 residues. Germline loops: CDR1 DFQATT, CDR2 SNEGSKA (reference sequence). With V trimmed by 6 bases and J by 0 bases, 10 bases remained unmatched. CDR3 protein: CSAELTSGGSSYEQYF. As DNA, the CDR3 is TGCAGTGCCGAACTCACTAGCGGGGGCAGCTCCTACGAGCAGTACTTC.

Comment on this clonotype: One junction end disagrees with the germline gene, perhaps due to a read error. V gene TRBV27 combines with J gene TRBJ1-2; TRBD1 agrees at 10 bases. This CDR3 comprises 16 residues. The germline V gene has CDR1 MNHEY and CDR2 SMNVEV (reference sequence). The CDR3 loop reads CAISSPGTGERQGYTF. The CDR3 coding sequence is TGTGCCATCAGTTCCCCCGGGACAGGGGAACGGCAGGGCTACACCTTC.

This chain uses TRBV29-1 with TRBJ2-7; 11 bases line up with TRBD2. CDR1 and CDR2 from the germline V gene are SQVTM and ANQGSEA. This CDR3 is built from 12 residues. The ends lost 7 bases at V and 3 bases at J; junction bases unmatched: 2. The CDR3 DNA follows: TGCAGCGCGGGACTAGCGGACTACGAGCAGTACTTC. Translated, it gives CSAGLADYEQYF.

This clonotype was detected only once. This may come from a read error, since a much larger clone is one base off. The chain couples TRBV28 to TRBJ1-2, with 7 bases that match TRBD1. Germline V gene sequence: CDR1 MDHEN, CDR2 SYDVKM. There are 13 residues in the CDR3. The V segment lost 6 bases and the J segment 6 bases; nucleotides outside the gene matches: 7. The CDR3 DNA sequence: TGTGCCAGCAGAGTCCAGGGGACAGATGGCTACACCTTC. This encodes CASRVQGTDGYTF.

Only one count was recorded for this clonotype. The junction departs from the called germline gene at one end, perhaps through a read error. CDR3 region: CASSLRGPDMQYF. In DNA, the CDR3 is TGTGCCAGCAGTCTACGCGGTCCAGATATGCAGTATTTT. The chain carries TRBV12-3 or TRBV12-4 and TRBJ2-3; D remains unclear. The CDR3 has 13 residues.

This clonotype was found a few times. Written as DNA, the CDR3 is TGCAGTGCGGAGGACTTCTCCTACGAGCAGTACTTC. This gives the protein CSAEDFSYEQYF. The chain is built from TRBV20-1 and TRBJ2-7, with D perhaps matching TRBD2 (5 bases). V lost 6 bases and J lost 0, with 9 bases in between. CDR1 is DFQATT and CDR2 is SNEGSKA in the germline V gene (reference sequence). This CDR3 has 12 amino acids.

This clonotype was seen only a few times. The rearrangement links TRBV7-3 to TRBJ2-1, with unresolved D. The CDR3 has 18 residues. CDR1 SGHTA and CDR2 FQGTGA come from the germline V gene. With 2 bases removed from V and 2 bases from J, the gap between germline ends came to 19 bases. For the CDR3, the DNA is TGTGCCAGCAGCTTATCTCTTCGGTCGGTGGGAACCTACAATGAGCAGTTCTTC. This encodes CASSLSLRSVGTYNEQFF.

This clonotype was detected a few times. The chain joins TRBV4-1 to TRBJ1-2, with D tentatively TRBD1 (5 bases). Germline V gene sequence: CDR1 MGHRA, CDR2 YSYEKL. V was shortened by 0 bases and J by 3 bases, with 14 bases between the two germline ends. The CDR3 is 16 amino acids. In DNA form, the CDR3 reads TGCGCCAGCAGCCAAGATATACGGCGGGGGGACTATGGCTACACCTTC. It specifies CASSQDIRRGDYGYTF.

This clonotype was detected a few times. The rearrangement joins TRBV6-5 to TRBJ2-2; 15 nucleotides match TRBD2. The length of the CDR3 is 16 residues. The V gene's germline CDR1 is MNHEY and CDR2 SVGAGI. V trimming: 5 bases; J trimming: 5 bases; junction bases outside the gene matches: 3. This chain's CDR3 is CASSQGLAGGTGELFF. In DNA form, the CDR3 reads TGTGCCAGCAGTCAAGGACTAGCGGGAGGGACCGGGGAGCTGTTTTTT.

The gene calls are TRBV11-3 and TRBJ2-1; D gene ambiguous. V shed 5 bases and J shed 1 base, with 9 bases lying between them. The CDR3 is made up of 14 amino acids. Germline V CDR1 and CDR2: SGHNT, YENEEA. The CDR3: CASSPRLSYNEQFF. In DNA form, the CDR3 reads TGTGCCAGCAGCCCCCGACTGTCCTACAATGAGCAGTTCTTC.

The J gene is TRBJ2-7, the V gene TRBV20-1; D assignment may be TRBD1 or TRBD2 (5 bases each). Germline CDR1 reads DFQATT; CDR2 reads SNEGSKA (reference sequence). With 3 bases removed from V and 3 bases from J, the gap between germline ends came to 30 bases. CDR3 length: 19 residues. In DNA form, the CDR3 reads TGCAGTGCTAGTTCCCCTAAATTTACCGAGGGTAGGGGATTCTACGAGCAGTACTTC. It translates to CSASSPKFTEGRGFYEQYF.

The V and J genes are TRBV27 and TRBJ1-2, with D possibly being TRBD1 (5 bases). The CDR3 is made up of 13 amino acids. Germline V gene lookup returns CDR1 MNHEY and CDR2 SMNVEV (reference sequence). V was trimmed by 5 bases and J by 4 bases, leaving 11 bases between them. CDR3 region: CASSRRAGYGYTF. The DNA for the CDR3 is TGTGCCAGCAGTCGCAGGGCGGGCTATGGCTACACCTTC.

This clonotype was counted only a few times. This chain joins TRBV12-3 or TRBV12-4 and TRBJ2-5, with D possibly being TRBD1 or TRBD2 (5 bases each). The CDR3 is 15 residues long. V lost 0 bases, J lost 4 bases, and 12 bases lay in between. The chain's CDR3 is CASSLAGWDAETQYF. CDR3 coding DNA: TGTGCCAGCAGTTTAGCAGGGTGGGACGCAGAGACCCAGTACTTC.

DNA for the CDR3: TGTGCCAGCAGTCGAGTACAGGTGAACGAGCAGTACTTC. Translating gives CASSRVQVNEQYF. The genes are TRBV12-3 or TRBV12-4 and TRBJ2-7, with a weak D call TRBD1 (5 bases). CDR3 size: 13 residues. The V and J ends lost 5 bases and 5 bases respectively, with 13 bases between them.

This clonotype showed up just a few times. The CDR3 nucleotides read TGTGCCAGCAGTGAAGACAGGGGGCGCGGGGAGACCCAGTACTTC. Translating gives CASSEDRGRGETQYF. The V call is TRBV2, the J call TRBJ2-5; 9 nucleotides line up with TRBD1. Losses at the gene ends were 1 base for V and 5 bases for J; bases not matched to a gene: 5. CDR3 length equals 15 residues. Germline CDR1 SNHLY, CDR2 FYNNEI.

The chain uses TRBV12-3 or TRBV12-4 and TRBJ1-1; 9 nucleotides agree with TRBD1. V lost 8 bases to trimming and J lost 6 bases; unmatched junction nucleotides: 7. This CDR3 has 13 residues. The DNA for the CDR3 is TGTGCCAGCGCCTCCGGGACAGGGTCTGAAGCTTTCTTT. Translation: CASASGTGSEAFF.

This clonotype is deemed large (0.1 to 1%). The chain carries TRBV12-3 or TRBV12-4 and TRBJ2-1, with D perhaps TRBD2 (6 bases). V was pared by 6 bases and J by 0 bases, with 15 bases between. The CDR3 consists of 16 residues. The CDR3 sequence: CASSLGAGLSYNEQFF. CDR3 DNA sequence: TGTGCCAGCAGCCTGGGAGCGGGTCTCTCCTACAATGAGCAGTTCTTC.

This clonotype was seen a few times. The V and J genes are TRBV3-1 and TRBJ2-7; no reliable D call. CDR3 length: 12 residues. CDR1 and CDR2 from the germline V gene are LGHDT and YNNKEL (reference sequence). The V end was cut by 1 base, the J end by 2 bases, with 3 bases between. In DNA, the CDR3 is TGTGCCAGCAGCCAAGTAACCTACGAGCAGTACTTC. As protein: CASSQVTYEQYF.

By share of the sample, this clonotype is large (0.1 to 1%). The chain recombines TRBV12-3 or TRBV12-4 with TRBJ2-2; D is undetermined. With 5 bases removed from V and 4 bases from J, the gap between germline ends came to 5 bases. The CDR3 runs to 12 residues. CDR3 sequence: CASSRSTGELFF. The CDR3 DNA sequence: TGTGCCAGCAGTCGGAGCACCGGGGAGCTGTTTTTT.

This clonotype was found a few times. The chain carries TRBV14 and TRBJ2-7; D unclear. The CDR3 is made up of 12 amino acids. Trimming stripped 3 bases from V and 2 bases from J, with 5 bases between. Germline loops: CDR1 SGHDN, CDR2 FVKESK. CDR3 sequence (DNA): TGTGCCAGCAGCCATAATCCCTACGAGCAGTACTTC. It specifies CASSHNPYEQYF.

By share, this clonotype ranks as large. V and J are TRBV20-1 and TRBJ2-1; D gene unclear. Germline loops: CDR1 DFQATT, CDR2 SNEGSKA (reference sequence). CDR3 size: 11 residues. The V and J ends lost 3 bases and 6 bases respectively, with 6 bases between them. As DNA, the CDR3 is TGCAGTGCTAGCGGACCCAATGAGCAGTTCTTC. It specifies CSASGPNEQFF.